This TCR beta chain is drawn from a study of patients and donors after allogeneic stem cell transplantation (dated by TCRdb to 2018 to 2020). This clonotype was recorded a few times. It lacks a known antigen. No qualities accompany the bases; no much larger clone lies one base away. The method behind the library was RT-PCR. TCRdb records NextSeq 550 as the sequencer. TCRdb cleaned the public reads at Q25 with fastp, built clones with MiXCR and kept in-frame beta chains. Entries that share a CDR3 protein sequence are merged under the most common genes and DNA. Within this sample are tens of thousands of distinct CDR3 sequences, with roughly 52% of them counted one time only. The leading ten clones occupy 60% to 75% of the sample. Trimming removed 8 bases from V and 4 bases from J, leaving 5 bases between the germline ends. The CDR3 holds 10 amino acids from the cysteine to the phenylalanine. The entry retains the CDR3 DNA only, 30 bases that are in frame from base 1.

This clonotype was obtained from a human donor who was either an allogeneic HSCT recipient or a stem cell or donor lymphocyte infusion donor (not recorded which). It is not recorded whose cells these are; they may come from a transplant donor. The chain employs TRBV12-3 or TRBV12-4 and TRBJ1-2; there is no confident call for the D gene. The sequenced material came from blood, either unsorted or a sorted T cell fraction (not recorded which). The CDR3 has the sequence CASGGYGYTF. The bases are TGTGCCAGCGGCGGCTATGGCTACACCTTC.